The rows below give T cell receptor beta chains drawn from one sample of a study of T cell repertoires in cytomegalovirus infection. TCRdb reprocessed the reads via MiXCR and lists one record per CDR3 protein. The table includes 830,000 or so distinct CDR3 sequences, approximately 29% detected once. Their target antigens are unknown. Sequenced material: cultured CD8+ T cells from PBMCs, taken from culture after CMV antigen stimulation. All receptors derive from a human donor in good health (CMV status not recorded). Some clones in this sample may be carry-over from other donors' samples. The conserved cysteine and the conserved F or W are not part of the CDR3 here.

V	CDR3
TRBV7-6	ASSLRGHGTGELF
TRBV7-9	ASLKGLYNEQF
TRBV2	ASSGWSGANVLT
TRBV6-6	ASTQPNSPLH
TRBV7-9	ASSSPARRGHNSPLH
TRBV10-3	AISERRGSNQPQH
TRBV18	ASSPLSRGRHEKLF
TRBV7-2	ASSLVSGAVQETQY
TRBV7-8	ASSFSEAPEAF
TRBV7-9	ASSLGDRTYGYT
TRBV6-5	ASSNSYRGHQPQH
TRBV12-3/TRBV12-4	ASSLEGGANFNQPQH
TRBV27	ASSPSSDRAASTY
TRBV5-1	ALEEGLNYGYT
TRBV15	ATSPTDTGFLYNEQF
TRBV28	ASSFDRFEQPQH
TRBV6-6	ASTKRGGPYEQF
TRBV7-6	ASSSGQFGTEAF
TRBV6-5	ASGDGLRQSPLH
TRBV7-6	ASSLVSGPGSYNEQF